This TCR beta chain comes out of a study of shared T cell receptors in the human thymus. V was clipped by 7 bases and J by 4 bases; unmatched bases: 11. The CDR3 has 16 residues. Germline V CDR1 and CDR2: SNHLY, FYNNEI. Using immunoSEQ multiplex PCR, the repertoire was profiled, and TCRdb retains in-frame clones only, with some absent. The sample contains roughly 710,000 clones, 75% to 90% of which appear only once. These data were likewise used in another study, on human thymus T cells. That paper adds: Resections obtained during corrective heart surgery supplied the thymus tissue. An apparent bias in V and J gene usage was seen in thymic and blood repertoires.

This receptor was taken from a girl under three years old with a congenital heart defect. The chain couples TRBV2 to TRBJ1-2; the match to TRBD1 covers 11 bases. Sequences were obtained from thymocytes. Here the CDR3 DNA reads TGTGCCAGCAACCCAAGAGGACAGGGGGCCCTCTATGGCTACACCTTC. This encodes CASNPRGQGALYGYTF.